The present T cell receptor (beta chain) was sequenced within a study of response to subunit inactivated influenza vaccine. Germline lookup yields CDR1 SGHRS and CDR2 YFSETQ. The CDR3 has 15 amino acids. V dropped 0 bases and J dropped 0 bases, with 9 bases sitting between them. TCRdb reprocessed the RT-PCR reads via MiXCR and lists one record per CDR3 protein. This table holds approximately 250,000 distinct CDR3 sequences, less than 15% found once. This clonotype has more than one count but fewer than ten. Sample: non-naive T cells sorted from PBMCs, taken 14 to 15 days before vaccination. This receptor was identified in a man aged 50-59 years who received an inactivated influenza vaccine. The genes are TRBV5-1 and TRBJ1-1; D remains ambiguous. CDR3 sequence reads: CASSLVHGVNTEAFF. The CDR3 nucleotides are TGCGCCAGCAGCTTGGTTCACGGGGTGAACACTGAAGCTTTCTTT.